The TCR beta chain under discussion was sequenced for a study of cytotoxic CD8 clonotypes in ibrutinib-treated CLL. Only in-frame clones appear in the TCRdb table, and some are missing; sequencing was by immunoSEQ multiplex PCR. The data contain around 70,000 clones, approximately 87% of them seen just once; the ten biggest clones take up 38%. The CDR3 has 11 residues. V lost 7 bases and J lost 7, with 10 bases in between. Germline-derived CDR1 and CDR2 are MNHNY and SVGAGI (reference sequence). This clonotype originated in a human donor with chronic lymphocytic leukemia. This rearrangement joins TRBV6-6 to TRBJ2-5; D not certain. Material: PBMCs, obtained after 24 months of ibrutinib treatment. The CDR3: CASTLEGTQYF. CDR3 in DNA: TGTGCCAGCACTTTAGAAGGGACCCAGTACTTC.